Presented here are 17 T cell receptor beta chains from one specimen sequenced in a study of cytomegalovirus exposure and HLA in healthy donors (TCRdb year 2017). Library preparation used the immunoSEQ multiplex PCR assay. A mixture of 60 forward primers for TCR Vbeta segments and 13 reverse primers for TCR Jbeta segments was used in the multiplex PCR. TCRdb retrieved this table from immuneACCESS and kept in-frame rearrangements only. Not all clones are present; in checked studies, unresolved V genes account for under half, and no reason is known for the remainder. For this sample the table gives roughly 120,000 clones, of which 55% to 75% were detected only once. The top ten clonotypes cover about 7.9% of the sample. Input material: PBMCs. The receptors derive from a woman between 40 and 50 years old in good health and CMV-seropositive.

Remarks on this clone: The same CDR3 can be traced to other DNA sequences in this sample. V gene TRBV2 combines with J gene TRBJ1-2; D remains ambiguous. V lost 7 bases and J 2 bases, leaving 8 bases between the germline ends. The CDR3 sequence is 12 residues long. Per germline, CDR1 SNHLY and CDR2 FYNNEI. This CDR3 reads CASTGLNYGYTF. CDR3 nucleotides: TGTGCCAGCACGGGATTAAACTATGGCTACACCTTC.

This clone turned up a few times. The V gene is TRBV6-6, the J gene TRBJ2-1, with TRBD2 identical over 8 bases. V lost 2 bases and J lost 2; bases outside the gene matches: 5. CDR1 and CDR2 from the germline V gene are MNHNY and SVGAGI (reference sequence). CDR3 size: 16 residues. CDR3 nucleotide sequence: TGTGCCAGCAGTTACGGTAGCGGGGTTACCTACAATGAGCAGTTCTTC. Protein product: CASSYGSGVTYNEQFF.

The V call is TRBV5-1, the J call TRBJ2-7; D is perhaps TRBD1 (6 bases). CDR1 SGHRS and CDR2 YFSETQ come from the germline V gene. CDR3 size: 16 residues. The V end was cut by 0 bases, the J end by 2 bases, with 15 bases between. In DNA, the CDR3 is TGCGCCAGCAGCTTGGGAGGGGAACAGGGTCCCTACGAGCAGTACTTC. Translation gives CASSLGGEQGPYEQYF.

About this clone itself: At the DNA level, this CDR3 is encoded by other sequences in the same sample as well. The V call is TRBV5-1, the J call TRBJ1-1; 8 nucleotides agree with TRBD1. This CDR3 region has 13 residues. The V segment lost 2 bases and the J segment 3 bases; nucleotides outside the gene matches: 0. CDR1 is SGHRS and CDR2 is YFSETQ in the germline V gene. Here the CDR3 reads CASSLQGDTEAFF. In DNA form, the CDR3 reads TGCGCCAGCAGCTTACAGGGGGACACTGAAGCTTTCTTT. The whole variable domain, remainder taken from reference TRBV5-1 and TRBJ1-1, is KAGVTQTPRYLIKTRGQQVTLSCSPISGHRSVSWYQQTPGQGLQFLFEYFSETQRNKGNFPGRFSGRQFSNSRSEMNVSTLELGDSALYLCASSLQGDTEAFFGQGTRLTVV.

This clone was seen once. The rearrangement joins TRBV6-5 to TRBJ1-2; D perhaps matches TRBD1 (6 bases). CDR1 MNHEY and CDR2 SVGAGI come from the germline V gene. Trimming left V 0 bases short and J 7 bases short, with 15 bases between. The CDR3 runs 15 residues. This chain's CDR3 is CASSYSMGASGGYTF. The CDR3 DNA reads as TGTGCCAGCAGTTACTCGATGGGGGCCTCGGGTGGCTACACCTTC.

The CDR3 spells CASSKQAGGIAFF. The CDR3 DNA reads as TGTGCCAGCAGCAAACAGGCAGGGGGAATAGCTTTCTTT. The chain has TRBV11-3 and TRBJ1-1; TRBD1 agrees at 7 bases. The germline CDR1 and CDR2 sequences are SGHNT and YENEEA. Trimming removed 5 bases from V and 10 bases from J; junction bases left unmatched: 10. This CDR3 spans 13 amino acids.

This chain joins TRBV7-9 and TRBJ1-2; D unclear. Germline CDR1 reads SEHNR; CDR2 reads FQNEAQ (reference sequence). Between the trimmed V and J ends, which lost 0 bases and 8 bases, there was a span of 19 bases. CDR3 size: 16 residues. Here the CDR3 DNA reads TGTGCCAGCAGCTTAGCGTTGGAGGGAACTTTGGTCGGCTACACCTTC. Translation gives CASSLALEGTLVGYTF.

The CDR3 DNA follows: TGTGCCAGCAGTGGACTAGCGGGGGTGTACGAGCAGTACTTC. Its translation is CASSGLAGVYEQYF. J is TRBJ2-7 and V is TRBV6-6; TRBD2 matches 13 bases. The CDR3 length is 14 residues. Germline V CDR1 and CDR2: MNHNY, SVGAGI (reference sequence). Trimming at V came to 5 bases and at J to 4 bases, leaving 2 bases not matched to a gene.

The V gene is TRBV5-1, the J gene TRBJ1-4; a possible D gene is TRBD1 (6 bases). The CDR3 runs to 16 residues. V lost 0 bases to trimming and J lost 0 bases, with 9 bases between them. Per germline, CDR1 SGHRS and CDR2 YFSETQ. CDR3 sequence: CASSLGGGPTNEKLFF. CDR3 DNA sequence: TGCGCCAGCAGCTTGGGGGGGGGCCCAACTAATGAAAAACTGTTTTTT. Supplemented by reference TRBV5-1 and TRBJ1-4, the full variable domain reads KAGVTQTPRYLIKTRGQQVTLSCSPISGHRSVSWYQQTPGQGLQFLFEYFSETQRNKGNFPGRFSGRQFSNSRSEMNVSTLELGDSALYLCASSLGGGPTNEKLFFGSGTQLSVL.

This chain links TRBV7-2 with TRBJ1-3; D might be TRBD1 (6 bases). V lost 5 bases and J 0 bases, leaving 8 bases between the germline ends. Germline V gene lookup returns CDR1 SGHTA and CDR2 FQGNSA. This CDR3 is built from 14 residues. Written as DNA, the CDR3 is TGTGCCAGCAGCCAGACAGGCTCTGGAAACACCATATATTTT. Its protein product is CASSQTGSGNTIYF. Drawing the rest from reference TRBV7-2 and TRBJ1-3, the complete variable domain is GAGVSQSPSNKVTEKGKDVELRCDPISGHTALYWYRQSLGQGLEFLIYFQGNSAPDKSGLPSDRFSAERTGGSVSTLTIQRTQQEDSAVYLCASSQTGSGNTIYFGEGSWLTVV.

Concerning this clone itself: The sample contains more than one DNA sequence encoding this CDR3. V usage is TRBV15 and J usage is TRBJ1-2; D unclear. The length of the CDR3 is 12 residues. Looked up from germline, CDR1 is LNHNV and CDR2 is YYDKDF (reference sequence). The V end lost 4 bases, the J end lost 0 bases, and 3 bases lay between the germline ends. CDR3 loop: CATSTSNYGYTF. The CDR3 region has the DNA TGTGCCACCAGCACATCTAACTATGGCTACACCTTC.

The gene calls are TRBV5-8 and TRBJ1-5, with 7 bases fitting TRBD1. J was trimmed by 3 bases and V by 4 bases; bases with no gene match: 16. The CDR3 is 18 residues long. Germline CDR1 reads SGHTS; CDR2 reads YDEGEE. CDR3 nucleotide sequence: TGTGCCAGCAGCCTCCAGGATGCGACAGGGCTCTTCAATCAGCCCCAGCATTTT. It yields the protein CASSLQDATGLFNQPQHF. The entire variable domain, with the rest obtained from reference TRBV5-8 and TRBJ1-5, is as follows: EAGVTQSPTHLIKTRGQQATLRCSPISGHTSVYWYQQALGLGLQFLLWYDEGEERNRGNFPPRFSGRQFPNYSSELNVNALELEDSALYLCASSLQDATGLFNQPQHFGDGTRLSIL.

The rearrangement uses TRBV7-6 and TRBJ2-1; the D is unclear. Germline CDR1 and CDR2: SGHVS and FNYEAQ. CDR3 length equals 12 residues. V lost 5 bases and J lost 9, with 11 bases in between. The CDR3 DNA reads as TGTGCCAGCAGCCCTGGGCCGAGTGAGCAGTTCTTC. Amino acid sequence: CASSPGPSEQFF.

This chain links TRBV2 with TRBJ2-5; 7 positions agree with TRBD2. V was pared by 4 bases and J by 4 bases, with 6 bases of the junction left unmatched. CDR1 is SNHLY, CDR2 FYNNEI, per germline. CDR3 length: 14 amino acids. The CDR3 bases are TGTGCCAGCAGTGGCGGGGGTGTAGTAGAGACCCAGTACTTC. It translates to CASSGGGVVETQYF.

The CDR3 loop is CASSGVGDYGYTF. As DNA, the CDR3 is TGTGCCAGCAGTGGAGTAGGGGACTATGGCTACACCTTC. The rearrangement links TRBV25-1 to TRBJ1-2, with TRBD1 as a possible D gene (5 bases). V lost 4 bases and J 3 bases, leaving 9 bases between the germline ends. This CDR3 is 13 amino acids long. Germline CDR1 reads MGHDK; CDR2 reads SYGVNS.

This rearrangement joins TRBV6-5 to TRBJ1-6; the D gene is possibly TRBD1 (5 bases). V gave up 0 bases and J gave up 11 bases, with 14 bases separating them. This CDR3 has 15 residues. Germline CDR1 reads MNHEY; CDR2 reads SVGAGI. The CDR3 DNA reads as TGTGCCAGCAGTTACTCGATGAGTTCGGGGGCACCCCTCCACTTT. It is translated as CASSYSMSSGAPLHF.

The genes are TRBV7-2 and TRBJ2-2, with unresolved D. V lost 3 bases to trimming and J lost 6 bases, with 8 bases between them. Germline loops: CDR1 SGHTA, CDR2 FQGNSA. CDR3 length equals 13 residues. CDR3 in amino acids: CASSFIEAGELFF. The CDR3 region has the DNA TGTGCCAGCAGCTTTATTGAGGCCGGGGAGCTGTTTTTT.